The present entry profiles one T cell receptor beta chain with its context. This specimen comes from a study of OX40 agonist ivuxolimab in advanced cancers. Study-wide context: Under the entry rules, prior anti-PD-1, anti-PD-L1 or anti-CTLA-4 therapy was allowed, and more than 35% had some.

J was trimmed by 1 base and V by 1 base; bases with no gene match: 9. The CDR3 length is 17 residues. The germline V gene has CDR1 ENHRY and CDR2 SYGVKD. The table came from immunoSEQ multiplex PCR; TCRdb's copy has only in-frame clones and leaves some out. The sample consists of tens of thousands of clones, 89% of them appearing once. The specimen was CD4+ or CD8+ T cells sorted from blood, collected in a trial of the OX40 agonist ivuxolimab. The receptor's source is an adult with an advanced solid tumor such as melanoma, head and neck, liver or kidney cancer. The chain couples TRBV10-3 to TRBJ1-1, with 7 positions matching TRBD1. The CDR3 bases are TGTGCCATCAGTGAGTTTGAGAACAGGGGCAGGAACACTGAAGCTTTCTTT. Translated: CAISEFENRGRNTEAFF.